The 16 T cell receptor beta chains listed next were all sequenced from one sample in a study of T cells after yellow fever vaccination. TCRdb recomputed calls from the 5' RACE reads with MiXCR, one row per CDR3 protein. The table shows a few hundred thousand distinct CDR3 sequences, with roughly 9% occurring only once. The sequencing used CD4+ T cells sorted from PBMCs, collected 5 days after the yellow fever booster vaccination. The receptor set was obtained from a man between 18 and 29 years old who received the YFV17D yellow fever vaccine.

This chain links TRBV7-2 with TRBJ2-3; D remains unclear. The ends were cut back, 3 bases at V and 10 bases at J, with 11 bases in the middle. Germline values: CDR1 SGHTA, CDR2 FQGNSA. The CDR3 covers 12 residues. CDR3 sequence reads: CASSFMWDAQYF. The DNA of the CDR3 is TGTGCCAGCAGCTTTATGTGGGATGCGCAGTATTTT.

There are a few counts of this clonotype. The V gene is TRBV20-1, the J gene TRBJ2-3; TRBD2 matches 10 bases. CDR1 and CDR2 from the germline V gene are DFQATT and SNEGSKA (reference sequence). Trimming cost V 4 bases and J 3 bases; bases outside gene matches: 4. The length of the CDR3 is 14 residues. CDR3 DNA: TGCAGTGCTACTAGCGGGGGACTAACAGATACGCAGTATTTT. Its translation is CSATSGGLTDTQYF.

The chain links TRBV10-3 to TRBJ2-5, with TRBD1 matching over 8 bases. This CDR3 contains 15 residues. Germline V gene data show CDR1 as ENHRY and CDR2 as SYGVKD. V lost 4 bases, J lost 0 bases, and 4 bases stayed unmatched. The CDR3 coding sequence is TGTGCCATCAGTGGCTCGACAGGGGACCAAGAGACCCAGTACTTC. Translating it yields CAISGSTGDQETQYF.

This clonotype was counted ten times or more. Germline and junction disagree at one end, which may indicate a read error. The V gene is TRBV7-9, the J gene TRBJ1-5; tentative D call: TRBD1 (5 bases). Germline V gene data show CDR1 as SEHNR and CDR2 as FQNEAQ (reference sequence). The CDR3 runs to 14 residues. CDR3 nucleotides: TGTGCCAGCAGTTTAGACCAGGGTTACGAGCCCCAGCATTTT. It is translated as CASSLDQGYEPQHF.

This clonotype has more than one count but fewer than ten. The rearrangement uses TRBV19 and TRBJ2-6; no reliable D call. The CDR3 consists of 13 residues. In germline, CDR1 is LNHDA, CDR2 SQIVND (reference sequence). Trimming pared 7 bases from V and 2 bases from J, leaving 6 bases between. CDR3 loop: CASTSAGANVLTF. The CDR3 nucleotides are TGTGCCAGTACCTCAGCTGGGGCCAACGTCCTGACTTTC.

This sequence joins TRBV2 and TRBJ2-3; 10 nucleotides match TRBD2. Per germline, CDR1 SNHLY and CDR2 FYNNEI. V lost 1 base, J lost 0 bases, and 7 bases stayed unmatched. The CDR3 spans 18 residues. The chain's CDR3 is CASSEGLAGVSSTDTQYF. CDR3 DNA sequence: TGTGCCAGCAGTGAAGGTCTAGCGGGGGTATCTAGCACAGATACGCAGTATTTT.

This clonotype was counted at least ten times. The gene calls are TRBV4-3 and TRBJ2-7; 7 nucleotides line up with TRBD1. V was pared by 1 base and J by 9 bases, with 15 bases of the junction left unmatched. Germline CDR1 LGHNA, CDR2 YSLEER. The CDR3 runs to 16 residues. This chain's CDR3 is CASSQVTGEPLRGQYF. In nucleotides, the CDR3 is TGCGCCAGCAGCCAAGTTACAGGGGAACCCCTACGAGGGCAGTACTTC.

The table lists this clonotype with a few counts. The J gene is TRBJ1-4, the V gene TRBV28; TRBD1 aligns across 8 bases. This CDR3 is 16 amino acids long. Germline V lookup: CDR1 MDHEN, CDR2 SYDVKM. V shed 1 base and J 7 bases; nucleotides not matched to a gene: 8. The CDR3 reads CASSLSTGGRSEKLFF. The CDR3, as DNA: TGTGCCAGCAGTTTATCCACAGGGGGGCGCAGTGAAAAACTGTTTTTT.

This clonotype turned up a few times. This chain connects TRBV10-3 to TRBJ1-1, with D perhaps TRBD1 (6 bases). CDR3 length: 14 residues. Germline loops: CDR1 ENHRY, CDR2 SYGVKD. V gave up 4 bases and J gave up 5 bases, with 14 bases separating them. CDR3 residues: CAISGQGGTTEAFF. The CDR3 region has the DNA TGTGCCATCAGTGGTCAGGGAGGGACAACTGAAGCTTTCTTT.

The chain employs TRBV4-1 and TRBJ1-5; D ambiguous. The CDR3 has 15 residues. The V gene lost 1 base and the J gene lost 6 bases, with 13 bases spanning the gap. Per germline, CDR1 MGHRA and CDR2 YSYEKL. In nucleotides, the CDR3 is TGCGCCAGCAGCCAAGGAATGGTTGTAGGTCAGCCCCAGCATTTT. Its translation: CASSQGMVVGQPQHF.

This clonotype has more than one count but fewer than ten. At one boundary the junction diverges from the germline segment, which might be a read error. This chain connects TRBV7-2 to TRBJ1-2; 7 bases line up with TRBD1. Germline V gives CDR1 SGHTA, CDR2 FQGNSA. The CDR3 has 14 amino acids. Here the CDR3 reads CASSLQGSGYGYTF. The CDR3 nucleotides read TGTGCCAGTAGCTTACAGGGGTCAGGCTATGGCTACACCTTC.

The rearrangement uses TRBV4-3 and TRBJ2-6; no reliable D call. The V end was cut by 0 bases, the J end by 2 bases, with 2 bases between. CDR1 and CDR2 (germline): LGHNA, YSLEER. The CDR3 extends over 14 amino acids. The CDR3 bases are TGCGCCAGCAGCCAAGATGCTGGGGCCAACGTCCTGACTTTC. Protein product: CASSQDAGANVLTF.

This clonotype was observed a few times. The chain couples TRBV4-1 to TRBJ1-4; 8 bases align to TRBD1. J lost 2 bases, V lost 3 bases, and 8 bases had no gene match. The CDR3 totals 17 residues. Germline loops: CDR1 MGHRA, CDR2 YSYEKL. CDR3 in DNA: TGCGCCAGCAGCCAGTACCAGGGGGCGAAGACTAATGAAAAACTGTTTTTT. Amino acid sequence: CASSQYQGAKTNEKLFF.

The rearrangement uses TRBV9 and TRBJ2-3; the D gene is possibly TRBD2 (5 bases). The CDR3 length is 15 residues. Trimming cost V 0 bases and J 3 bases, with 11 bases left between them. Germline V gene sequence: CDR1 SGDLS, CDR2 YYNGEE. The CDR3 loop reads CASSVAAGITDTQYF. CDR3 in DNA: TGTGCCAGCAGCGTAGCTGCCGGGATAACAGATACGCAGTATTTT. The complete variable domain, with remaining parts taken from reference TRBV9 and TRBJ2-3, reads DSGVTQTPKHLITATGQRVTLRCSPRSGDLSVYWYQQSLDQGLQFLIQYYNGEERAKGNILERFSAQQFPDLHSELNLSSLELGDSALYFCASSVAAGITDTQYFGPGTRLTVL.

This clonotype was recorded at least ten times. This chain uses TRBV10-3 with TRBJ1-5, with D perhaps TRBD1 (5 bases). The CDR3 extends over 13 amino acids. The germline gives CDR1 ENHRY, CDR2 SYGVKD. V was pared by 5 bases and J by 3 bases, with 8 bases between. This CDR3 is CAISRDLNQPQHF. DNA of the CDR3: TGTGCCATCAGTAGGGACCTCAATCAGCCCCAGCATTTT.

In DNA form, the CDR3 reads TGCAGTGCTAGAGACCCCCTAGGGGGATACGAGCAGTACTTC. Translated, it gives CSARDPLGGYEQYF. The chain links TRBV20-1 to TRBJ2-7; D may be TRBD1 (6 bases). Germline V gene data show CDR1 as DFQATT and CDR2 as SNEGSKA (reference sequence). Between the trimmed V and J ends, which lost 0 bases and 4 bases, there was a span of 13 bases. The CDR3 covers 14 residues.